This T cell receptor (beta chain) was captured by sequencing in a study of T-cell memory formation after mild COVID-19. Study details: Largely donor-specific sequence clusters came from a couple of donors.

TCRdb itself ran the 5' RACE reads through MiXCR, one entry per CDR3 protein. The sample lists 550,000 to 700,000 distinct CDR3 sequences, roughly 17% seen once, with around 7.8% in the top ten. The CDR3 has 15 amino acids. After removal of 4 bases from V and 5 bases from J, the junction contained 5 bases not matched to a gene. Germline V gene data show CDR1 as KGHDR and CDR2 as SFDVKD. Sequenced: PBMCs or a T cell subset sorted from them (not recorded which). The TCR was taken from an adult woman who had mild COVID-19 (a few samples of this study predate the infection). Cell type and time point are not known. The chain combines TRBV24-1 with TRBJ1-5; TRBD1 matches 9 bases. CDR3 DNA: TGTGCCACCAGTGAACCGGGACAGGGTTATCAGCCCCAGCATTTT. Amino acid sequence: CATSEPGQGYQPQHF.